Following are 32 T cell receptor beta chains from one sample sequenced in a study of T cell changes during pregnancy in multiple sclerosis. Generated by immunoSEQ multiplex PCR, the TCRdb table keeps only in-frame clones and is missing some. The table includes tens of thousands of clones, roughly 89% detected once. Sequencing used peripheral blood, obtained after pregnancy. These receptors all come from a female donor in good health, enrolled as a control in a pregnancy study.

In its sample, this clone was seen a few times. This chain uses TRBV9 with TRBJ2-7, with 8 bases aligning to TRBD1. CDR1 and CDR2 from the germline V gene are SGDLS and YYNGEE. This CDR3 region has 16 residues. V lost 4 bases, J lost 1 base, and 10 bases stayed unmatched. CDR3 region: CASSSSGGTGSYEQYF. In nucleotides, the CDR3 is TGTGCCAGCAGCTCATCAGGGGGGACAGGTTCCTACGAGCAGTACTTC.

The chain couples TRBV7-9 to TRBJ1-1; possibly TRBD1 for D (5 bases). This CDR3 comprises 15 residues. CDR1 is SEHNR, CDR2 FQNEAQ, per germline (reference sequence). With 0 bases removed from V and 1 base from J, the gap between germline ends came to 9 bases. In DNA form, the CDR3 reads TGTGCCAGCAGCTTAGCTGGTGGACAGAACACTGAAGCTTTCTTT. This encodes CASSLAGGQNTEAFF.

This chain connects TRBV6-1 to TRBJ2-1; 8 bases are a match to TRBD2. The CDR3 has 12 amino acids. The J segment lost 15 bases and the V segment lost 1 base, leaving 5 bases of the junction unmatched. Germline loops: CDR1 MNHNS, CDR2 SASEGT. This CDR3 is CASSEVRGGMFF. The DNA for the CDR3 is TGTGCCAGCAGTGAAGTCCGGGGGGGGATGTTCTTC.

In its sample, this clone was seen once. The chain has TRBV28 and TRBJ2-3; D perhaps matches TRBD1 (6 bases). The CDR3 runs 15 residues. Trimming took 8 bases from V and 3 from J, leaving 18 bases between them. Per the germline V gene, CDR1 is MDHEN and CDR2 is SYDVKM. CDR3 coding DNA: TGTGCCAGCGCCAGCAACAGGGTTTTGACAGATACGCAGTATTTT. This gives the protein CASASNRVLTDTQYF.

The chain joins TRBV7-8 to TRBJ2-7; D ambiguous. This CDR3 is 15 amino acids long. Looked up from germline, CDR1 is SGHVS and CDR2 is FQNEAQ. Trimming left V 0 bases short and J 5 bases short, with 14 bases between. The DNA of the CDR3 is TGTGCCAGCAGCTTAGCGCTGAGTTTGGGCAACGAGCAGTACTTC. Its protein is CASSLALSLGNEQYF.

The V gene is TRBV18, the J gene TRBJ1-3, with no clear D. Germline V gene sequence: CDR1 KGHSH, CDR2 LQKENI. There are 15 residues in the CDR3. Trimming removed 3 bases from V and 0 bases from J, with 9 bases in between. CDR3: CASSPDKFSGNTIYF. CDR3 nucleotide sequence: TGTGCCAGCTCACCTGACAAATTCTCTGGAAACACCATATATTTT. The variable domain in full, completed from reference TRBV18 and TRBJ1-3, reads NAGVMQNPRHLVRRRGQEARLRCSPMKGHSHVYWYRQLPEEGLKFMVYLQKENIIDESGMPKERFSAEFPKEGPSILRIQQVVRGDSAAYFCASSPDKFSGNTIYFGEGSWLTVV.

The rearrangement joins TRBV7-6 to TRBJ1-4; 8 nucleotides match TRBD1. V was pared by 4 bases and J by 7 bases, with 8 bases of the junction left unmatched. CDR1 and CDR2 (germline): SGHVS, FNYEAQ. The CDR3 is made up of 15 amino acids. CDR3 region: CASSSSGGFSEKLFF. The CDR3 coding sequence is TGTGCCAGCAGCTCGTCAGGGGGCTTTAGTGAAAAACTGTTTTTT.

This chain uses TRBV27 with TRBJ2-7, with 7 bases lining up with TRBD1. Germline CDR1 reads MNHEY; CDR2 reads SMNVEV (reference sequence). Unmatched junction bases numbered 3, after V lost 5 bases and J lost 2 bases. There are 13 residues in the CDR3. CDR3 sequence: CASSTTGPYEQYF. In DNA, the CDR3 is TGTGCCAGCAGTACGACAGGGCCCTACGAGCAGTACTTC.

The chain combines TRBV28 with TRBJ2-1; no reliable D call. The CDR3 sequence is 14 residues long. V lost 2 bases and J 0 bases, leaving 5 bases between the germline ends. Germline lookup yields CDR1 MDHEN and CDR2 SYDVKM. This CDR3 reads CASSLEDSYNEQFF. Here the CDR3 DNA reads TGTGCCAGCAGTTTAGAGGACTCCTACAATGAGCAGTTCTTC. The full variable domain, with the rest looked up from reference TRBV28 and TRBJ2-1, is DVKVTQSSRYLVKRTGEKVFLECVQDMDHENMFWYRQDPGLGLRLIYFSYDVKMKEKGDIPEGYSVSREKKERFSLILESASTNQTSMYLCASSLEDSYNEQFFGPGTRLTVL.

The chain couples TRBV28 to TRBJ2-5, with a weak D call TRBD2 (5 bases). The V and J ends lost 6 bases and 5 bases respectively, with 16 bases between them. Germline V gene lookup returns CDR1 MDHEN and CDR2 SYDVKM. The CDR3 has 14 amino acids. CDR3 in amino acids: CASSLEGIGETQYF. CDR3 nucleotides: TGTGCCAGCAGCTTAGAGGGAATTGGGGAGACCCAGTACTTC.

DNA for the CDR3: TGTGCCAGCAGCCAAGTCCCCGGGACAGGGCAATATGGCTACACCTTC. It specifies CASSQVPGTGQYGYTF. V and J are TRBV14 and TRBJ1-2; TRBD1 aligns across 9 bases. The V gene end was trimmed by 1 base and the J gene end by 5 bases; junction bases not matched to a gene: 8. Germline CDR1 SGHDN, CDR2 FVKESK. CDR3 length equals 16 residues.

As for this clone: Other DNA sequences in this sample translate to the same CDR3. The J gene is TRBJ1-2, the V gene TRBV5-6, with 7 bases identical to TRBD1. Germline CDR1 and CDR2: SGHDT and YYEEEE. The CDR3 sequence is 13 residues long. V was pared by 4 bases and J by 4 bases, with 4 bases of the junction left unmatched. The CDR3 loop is CASSTGTAYGYTF. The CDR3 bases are TGTGCCAGCAGCACGGGGACAGCCTATGGCTACACCTTC.

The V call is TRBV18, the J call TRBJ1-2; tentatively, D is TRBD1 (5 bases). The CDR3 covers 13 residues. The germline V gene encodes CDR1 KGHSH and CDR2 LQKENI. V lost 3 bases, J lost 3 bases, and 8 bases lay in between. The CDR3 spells CASSPAGHYGYTF. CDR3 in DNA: TGTGCCAGCTCACCCGCGGGACACTATGGCTACACCTTC.

The DNA of the CDR3 is TGTGCCACCAGCAGGACTAGCGGGAGCACAGATACGCAGTATTTT. Translation gives CATSRTSGSTDTQYF. The J gene is TRBJ2-3, the V gene TRBV15; the match to TRBD2 covers 10 bases. J lost 0 bases, V lost 3 bases, and 0 bases had no gene match. The CDR3 totals 15 residues. Germline CDR1 reads LNHNV; CDR2 reads YYDKDF (reference sequence).

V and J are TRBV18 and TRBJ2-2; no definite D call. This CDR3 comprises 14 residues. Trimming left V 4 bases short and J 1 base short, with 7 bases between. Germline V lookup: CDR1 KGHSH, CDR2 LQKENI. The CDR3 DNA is TGTGCCAGCTCACGAGGCCGGAACACCGGGGAGCTGTTTTTT. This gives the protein CASSRGRNTGELFF. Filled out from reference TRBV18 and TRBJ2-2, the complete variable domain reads NAGVMQNPRHLVRRRGQEARLRCSPMKGHSHVYWYRQLPEEGLKFMVYLQKENIIDESGMPKERFSAEFPKEGPSILRIQQVVRGDSAAYFCASSRGRNTGELFFGEGSRLTVL.

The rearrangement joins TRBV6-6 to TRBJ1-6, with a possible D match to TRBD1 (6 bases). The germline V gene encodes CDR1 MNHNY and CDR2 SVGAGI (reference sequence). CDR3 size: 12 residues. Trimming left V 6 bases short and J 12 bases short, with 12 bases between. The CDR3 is CASRPDRQPLHF. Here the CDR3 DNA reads TGTGCCAGCAGACCCGACAGGCAACCCCTCCACTTT.

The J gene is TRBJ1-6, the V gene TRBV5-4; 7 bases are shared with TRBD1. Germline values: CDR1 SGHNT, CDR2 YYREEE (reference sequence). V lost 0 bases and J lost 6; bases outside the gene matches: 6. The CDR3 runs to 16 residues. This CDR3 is CASSLGKQGINSPLHF. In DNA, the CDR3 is TGTGCCAGCAGCTTGGGCAAACAGGGGATTAATTCACCCCTCCACTTT.

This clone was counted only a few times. As DNA, the CDR3 is TGTGCCAGCATTATCTACCCCGGGGTTCCTATAGAATCAGATACGCAGTATTTT. Translating it yields CASIIYPGVPIESDTQYF. This rearrangement joins TRBV27 to TRBJ2-3; D is possibly TRBD2 (5 bases). Germline V gene data show CDR1 as MNHEY and CDR2 as SMNVEV (reference sequence). Trimming stripped 7 bases from V and 4 bases from J, with 27 bases between. The CDR3 spans 18 residues.

The CDR3 DNA follows: TGTGCCAGGGTTTGGACAGCCCGACCCTCCTACGAGCAGTACTTC. Translated, it gives CARVWTARPSYEQYF. The chain combines TRBV6-1 with TRBJ2-7; D possibly corresponds to TRBD1 (6 bases). The V end was cut by 9 bases, the J end by 0 bases, with 18 bases between. The V gene's germline CDR1 is MNHNS and CDR2 SASEGT. The CDR3 is 15 residues long.

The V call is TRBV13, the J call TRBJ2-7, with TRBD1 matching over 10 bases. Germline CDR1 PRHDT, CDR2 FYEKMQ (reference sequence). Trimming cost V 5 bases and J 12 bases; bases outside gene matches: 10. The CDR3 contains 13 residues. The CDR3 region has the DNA TGTGCCAGCAGCAAAGTACCGGGACAGGGGTTGTACTTC. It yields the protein CASSKVPGQGLYF.

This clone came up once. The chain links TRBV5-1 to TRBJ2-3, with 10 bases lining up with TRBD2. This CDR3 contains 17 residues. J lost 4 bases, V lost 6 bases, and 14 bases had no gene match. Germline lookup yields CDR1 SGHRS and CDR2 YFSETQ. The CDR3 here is CASTGRASGGAADTQYF. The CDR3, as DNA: TGCGCCAGCACCGGGCGGGCTAGCGGGGGAGCAGCAGATACGCAGTATTTT.

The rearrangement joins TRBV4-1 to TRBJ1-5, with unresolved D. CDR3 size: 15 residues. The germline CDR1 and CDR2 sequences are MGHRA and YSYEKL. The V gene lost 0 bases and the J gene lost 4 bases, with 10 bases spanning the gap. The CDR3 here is CASSQEAAANQPQHF. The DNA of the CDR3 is TGCGCCAGCAGCCAAGAAGCAGCGGCAAATCAGCCCCAGCATTTT.

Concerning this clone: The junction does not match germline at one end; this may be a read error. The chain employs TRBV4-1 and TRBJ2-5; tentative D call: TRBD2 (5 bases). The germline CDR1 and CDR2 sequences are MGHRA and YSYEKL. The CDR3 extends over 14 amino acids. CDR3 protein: CASSQEEGQQTQYF. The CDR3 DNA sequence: TGCGCCAGCAGCCAAGAAGAGGGCCAACAGACCCAGTACTTC.

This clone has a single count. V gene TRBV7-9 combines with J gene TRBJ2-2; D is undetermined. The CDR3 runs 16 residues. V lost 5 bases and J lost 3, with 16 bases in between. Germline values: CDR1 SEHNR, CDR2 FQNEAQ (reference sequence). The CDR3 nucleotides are TGTGCCAGCAGCCCGGTTATGGCGGTGCACACCGGGGAGCTGTTTTTT. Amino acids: CASSPVMAVHTGELFF.

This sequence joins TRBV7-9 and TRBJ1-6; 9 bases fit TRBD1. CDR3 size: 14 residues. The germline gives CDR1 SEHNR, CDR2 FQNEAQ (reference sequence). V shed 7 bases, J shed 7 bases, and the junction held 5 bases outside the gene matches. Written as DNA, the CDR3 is TGTGCCAGCAACGAGGACAGGGGAAATTCACCCCTCCACTTT. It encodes CASNEDRGNSPLHF.

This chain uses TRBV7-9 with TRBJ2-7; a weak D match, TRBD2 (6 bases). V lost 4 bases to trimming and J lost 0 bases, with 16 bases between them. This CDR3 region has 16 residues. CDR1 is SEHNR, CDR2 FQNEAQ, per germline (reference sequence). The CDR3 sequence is CASSSRRDSRSYEQYF. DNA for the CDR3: TGTGCCAGCAGCTCCAGACGGGACTCCCGCTCCTACGAGCAGTACTTC.

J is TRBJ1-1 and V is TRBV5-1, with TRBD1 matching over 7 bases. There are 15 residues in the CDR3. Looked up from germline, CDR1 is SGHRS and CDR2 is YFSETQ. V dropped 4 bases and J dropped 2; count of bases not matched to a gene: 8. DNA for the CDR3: TGCGCCAGCAGCGCCGGACAGGCGTTTAACACTGAAGCTTTCTTT. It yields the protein CASSAGQAFNTEAFF.

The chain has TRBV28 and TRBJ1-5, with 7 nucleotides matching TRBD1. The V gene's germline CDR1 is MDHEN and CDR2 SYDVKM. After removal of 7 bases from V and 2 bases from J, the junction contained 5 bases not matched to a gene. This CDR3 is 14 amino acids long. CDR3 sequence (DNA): TGTGCCAGCACCCCTGGACAGGGCAATCAGCCCCAGCATTTT. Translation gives CASTPGQGNQPQHF.

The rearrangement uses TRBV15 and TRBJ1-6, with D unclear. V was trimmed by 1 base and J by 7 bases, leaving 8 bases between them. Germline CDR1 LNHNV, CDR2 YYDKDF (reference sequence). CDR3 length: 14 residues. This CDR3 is CATSRASPNSPLHF. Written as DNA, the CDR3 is TGTGCCACCAGCAGAGCTAGCCCGAATTCACCCCTCCACTTT.

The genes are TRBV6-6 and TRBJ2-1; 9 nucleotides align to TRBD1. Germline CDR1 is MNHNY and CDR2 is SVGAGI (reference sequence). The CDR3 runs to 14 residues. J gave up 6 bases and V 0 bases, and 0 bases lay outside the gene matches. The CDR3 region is CASSYSGQGNEQFF. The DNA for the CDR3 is TGTGCCAGCAGTTACTCGGGACAGGGCAATGAGCAGTTCTTC.

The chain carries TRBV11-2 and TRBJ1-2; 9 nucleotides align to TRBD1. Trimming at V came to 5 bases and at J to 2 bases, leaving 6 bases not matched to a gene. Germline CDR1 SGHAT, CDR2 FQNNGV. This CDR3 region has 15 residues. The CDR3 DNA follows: TGTGCCAGCAGCGCCCCACAGGGGGCGAACTATGGCTACACCTTC. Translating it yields CASSAPQGANYGYTF.

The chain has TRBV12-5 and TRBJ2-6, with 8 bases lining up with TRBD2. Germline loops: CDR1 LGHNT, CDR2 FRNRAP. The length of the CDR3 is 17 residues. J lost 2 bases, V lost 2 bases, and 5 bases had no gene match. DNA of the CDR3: TGTGCTAGTGGTTTGTTCCGGGGGGGCGCTGGGGCCAACGTCCTGACTTTC. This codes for CASGLFRGGAGANVLTF. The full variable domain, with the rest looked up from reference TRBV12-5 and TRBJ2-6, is DARVTQTPRHKVTEMGQEVTMRCQPILGHNTVFWYRQTMMQGLELLAYFRNRAPLDDSGMPKDRFSAEMPDATLATLKIQPSEPRDSAVYFCASGLFRGGAGANVLTFGAGSRLTVL.